The T cell receptor beta chain described here comes from a study of post-analysis software for immune sequencing data. Study results and limitations: Patients showed TRBV5-6, TRBV5-1 and TRBV20-1 among several TRBV segments more frequent than in controls. By F measure, strong co-clustering occurred among samples prepared in the same batch. There was significantly lower normalized Chao1 diversity in multiple sclerosis patients than in controls.

TCR beta libraries were prepared from cDNA with unique molecular identifiers. TCRdb reprocessed the PCR reads with MiXCR, giving one entry per CDR3 protein. Here the sample spans over 700,000 distinct CDR3 sequences, 30% being singletons. Note on this clonotype: Its antigen is currently unknown.

The CDR3 spans 15 residues. The germline V gene encodes CDR1 SNHLY and CDR2 FYNNEI. V was pared by 8 bases and J by 5 bases, with 11 bases of the junction left unmatched. The receptor comes from a girl aged 5-17 years with multiple sclerosis. This sequence joins TRBV2 and TRBJ2-3; 9 bases align to TRBD2. Input material: blood. The CDR3 DNA reads TGTGCCAGCGAGGGACTAGCTGACGCCCTAGATACGCAGTATTTT. This sequence encodes CASEGLADALDTQYF.